The rows below give T cell receptor beta chains drawn from one sample of a study of beta chain features in type 1 diabetes. Only in-frame clones appear in the TCRdb table, and some are missing; sequencing was by immunoSEQ multiplex PCR. The table shows 600,000 to 650,000 clones, with around 15% occurring only once. The source material was naive CD4+ T cells from blood. These receptors were obtained from a man between 18 and 29 years old in good health. The CDR3 runs from the conserved cysteine through the conserved F or W. The D gene is left open where the match is weak. Only some rows state a clone size, as once, few, many or a class for expanded clones.

d_gene	abundance	v_gene	j_gene	CDR3nt	CDR3aa
NA	few	TRBV5-6	TRBJ2-5	TGTGCCAGCAGCTTGTCAGGGGAGACCCAGTACTTC	CASSLSGETQYF
TRBD1	few	TRBV19	TRBJ2-7	TGTGCCAGTAGCTCTCGGGACAGGGCTAGCTCCTACGAGCAGTACTTC	CASSSRDRASSYEQYF
TRBD1	few	TRBV27	TRBJ1-5	TGTGCCAGCAGTCCCGACAGGGTTCGGAATCAGCCCCAGCATTTT	CASSPDRVRNQPQHF
NA	few	TRBV18	TRBJ1-6	TGTGCCAGCTCACCACGGGCAGGGAATAATTCACCCCTCCACTTT	CASSPRAGNNSPLHF
TRBD1	NA	TRBV27	TRBJ1-5	TGTGCCAGCAGTTTAAGGTCCAGGGGGCTCAATCAGCCCCAGCATTTT	CASSLRSRGLNQPQHF
NA	NA	TRBV18	TRBJ2-7	TGTGCCAGCTCACCGAGGGAGGATGAGCAGTACTTC	CASSPREDEQYF
NA	NA	TRBV7-2	TRBJ2-2	TGTGCCAGCAGCTTAGTAGCGTCCGGGGAGCTGTTTTTT	CASSLVASGELFF
NA	few	TRBV29-1	TRBJ2-2	TGCAGCGTCCGCGCCAGGCCGGGCACCGGGGAGCTGTTTTTT	CSVRARPGTGELFF
NA	NA	TRBV20-1	TRBJ2-1	TGCAGTGCTAGTCCGGATCGAGGTCAGTTCTTC	CSASPDRGQFF
NA	NA	TRBV4-2	TRBJ1-5	TGTGCCAGCAGCCAAGACAGGTCCAATCAGCCCCAGCATTTT	CASSQDRSNQPQHF
NA	NA	TRBV10-3	TRBJ2-7	TGTGCCAGCAGTCCCTCCCAGGGAATTGCGCAGTACTTC	CASSPSQGIAQYF
NA	few	TRBV28	TRBJ2-2	TGTGCCAGCAGTCCATGGGGTGCGGGTAGCACCGGGGAGCTGTTTTTT	CASSPWGAGSTGELFF
NA	NA	TRBV30	TRBJ1-5	TGTGCCTGGAACCCGGGACACGTCAATCAGCCCCAGCATTTT	CAWNPGHVNQPQHF
TRBD2	few	TRBV7-2	TRBJ2-3	TGTGCCAGCAGCTCGCGACCAACGGGAGGGACAGATACGCAGTATTTT	CASSSRPTGGTDTQYF
NA	NA	TRBV9	TRBJ2-1	TGTGCCAGCAGCGTAACCGGGGCGGCTTACAATGAGCAGTTCTTC	CASSVTGAAYNEQFF
NA	few	TRBV7-9	TRBJ1-2	TGTGCCAGCACCCTGCCCCTGTATGGCTACACCTTC	CASTLPLYGYTF
NA	NA	TRBV7-9	TRBJ2-7	TGTGCCAGCAGCTTAGCGTGGTCACCCGGACTGTACGAGCAGTACTTC	CASSLAWSPGLYEQYF
NA	few	TRBV29-1	TRBJ2-5	TGCAGCGCACCGGCCCCAGCGGGTGAGACCCAGTACTTC	CSAPAPAGETQYF
NA	NA	TRBV5-4	TRBJ2-1	TGTGCCAGCAGCTTGAAACGTCTGGGGGGCTCCTACAATGAGCAGTTCTTC	CASSLKRLGGSYNEQFF
NA	NA	TRBV19	TRBJ2-1	TGTGCCAGTAGTCCCCGTCGGGTAGCAGGGCAGTTCTTC	CASSPRRVAGQFF
NA	few	TRBV28	TRBJ2-1	TGTGCCAGCAGTTTCTGGGGTCAGGGTGGCAATGAGCAGTTCTTC	CASSFWGQGGNEQFF
NA	few	TRBV4-3	TRBJ2-2	TGCGCCAGCAGCCAAGAGGGACCGAGGACCGGGGAGCTGTTTTTT	CASSQEGPRTGELFF
TRBD1	few	TRBV5-6	TRBJ2-7	TGTGCCAGCTTGTTCCATAAGGGGGCGAGGTCCTACGAGCAGTACTTC	CASLFHKGARSYEQYF
NA	NA	TRBV15	TRBJ2-3	TGTGCCACCAGCAGAGATCCTACTAGTGCAGATACGCAGTATTTT	CATSRDPTSADTQYF
TRBD1	few	TRBV7-9	TRBJ2-3	TGTGCCAGCAGCTACGAGACCATGACAGGGGGGTTGGCAGATACGCAGTATTTT	CASSYETMTGGLADTQYF
TRBD1	few	TRBV7-2	TRBJ2-3	TGTGCCAGCAGCTTAAAGGGGGCGAAGGATTTT	CASSLKGAKDF
TRBD1	NA	TRBV28	TRBJ2-7	TGTGCCAGCAGTTTAATCCGGCCGGGACAGGGGGCCAGGCAGTACTTC	CASSLIRPGQGARQYF
NA	few	TRBV2	TRBJ1-5	TGTGCCAGCAGTGAAGTTCGGGGGAGGCAGCCCCAGCATTTT	CASSEVRGRQPQHF
NA	NA	TRBV5-1	TRBJ2-7	TGCGCCAGCAGCTTGGACGGGGTGAGCTCCTACGAGCAGTACTTC	CASSLDGVSSYEQYF
TRBD2	NA	TRBV5-1	TRBJ2-1	TGCGCCAGCAGGGCGCGGGGGGCGGCCAATGAGCAGTTCTTC	CASRARGAANEQFF
NA	few	TRBV11-2	TRBJ2-1	TGTGCCAGCAGCCCGAGACAGCGAGGCGACAATGAGCAGTTCTTC	CASSPRQRGDNEQFF
NA	few	TRBV6-6	TRBJ2-7	TGTGCCAGTTCCCCGGGGGCCTACGAGCAGTACTTC	CASSPGAYEQYF
NA	NA	TRBV5-4	TRBJ2-3	TGTGCCAGCAGCTTGGGCATTAAAGATACGCAGTATTTT	CASSLGIKDTQYF
NA	NA	TRBV11-1	TRBJ1-2	TGTGCCAGCAGCGGGGGCGACAGAGCTTATGGCTACACCTTC	CASSGGDRAYGYTF
TRBD2	NA	TRBV11-2	TRBJ2-3	TGTGCCAGCGTTGAAGGGAGGGCAGATACGCAGTATTTT	CASVEGRADTQYF
TRBD2	few	TRBV15	TRBJ2-2	TGTGCCACCAGCGTTGGACTAGCGGTGAACACCGGGGAGCTGTTTTTT	CATSVGLAVNTGELFF
NA	few	TRBV28	TRBJ2-7	TGTGCCAGCAGGGGGTACGAGCAGTACTTC	CASRGYEQYF
NA	few	TRBV21-1	TRBJ1-3	TGTGCCAGCAGCATCAGGGGTGGAAACACCATATATTTT	CASSIRGGNTIYF
NA	few	TRBV28	TRBJ1-2	TGTGCCAGCAGCGAGGGACGGAACAACTATGGCTACACCTTC	CASSEGRNNYGYTF
NA	few	TRBV5-1	TRBJ1-2	TGCGCCAGCAGCACCATGGACGGTGGTGGCTACACCTTC	CASSTMDGGGYTF
TRBD2	few	TRBV28	TRBJ2-1	TGTGCCAGCAGTCCTGGGGGACTACCCTCCTACAATGAGCAGTTCTTC	CASSPGGLPSYNEQFF
NA	NA	TRBV19	TRBJ1-1	TGTGCCAGTACCCAAAGGACTATGAACACTGAAGCTTTCTTT	CASTQRTMNTEAFF
NA	few	TRBV7-2	TRBJ2-7	TGTGCCAGCAGCCCGTCCTCCTACGAGCAGTACTTC	CASSPSSYEQYF
TRBD1	NA	TRBV23-1	TRBJ2-6	TGCGCCAGCCCGGGACAGGGGGCGTCAAAGGCTGGGGCCAACGTCCTGACTTTC	CASPGQGASKAGANVLTF
TRBD1	NA	TRBV7-9	TRBJ1-2	TGTGCCAGCAGCTTAGGGGACAGGGTAGTCGATGGCTACACCTTC	CASSLGDRVVDGYTF
TRBD1	few	TRBV6-6	TRBJ2-5	TGTGCCAGCAGGCTTACCGACAGGGCAGAGTACTTC	CASRLTDRAEYF
NA	few	TRBV7-2	TRBJ1-1	TGTGCCAGCAGCTTAAAATCGAACACTGAAGCTTTCTTT	CASSLKSNTEAFF
NA	NA	TRBV27	TRBJ1-2	TGTGCCAGCAGTTTATCGGGGAGGACATATGGCTACACCTTC	CASSLSGRTYGYTF
TRBD1	NA	TRBV4-2	TRBJ1-2	TGTGCCAGCAGCCAGGACAGGTTTAACTATGGCTACACCTTC	CASSQDRFNYGYTF
NA	NA	TRBV2	TRBJ1-5	TGTGCCACCAGCCGACAACAATTTCAGCCCCAGCATTTT	CATSRQQFQPQHF
TRBD1	NA	TRBV10-3	TRBJ1-1	TGTGCCACAGACAGGGGTGTGGGCACTGAAGCTTTCTTT	CATDRGVGTEAFF